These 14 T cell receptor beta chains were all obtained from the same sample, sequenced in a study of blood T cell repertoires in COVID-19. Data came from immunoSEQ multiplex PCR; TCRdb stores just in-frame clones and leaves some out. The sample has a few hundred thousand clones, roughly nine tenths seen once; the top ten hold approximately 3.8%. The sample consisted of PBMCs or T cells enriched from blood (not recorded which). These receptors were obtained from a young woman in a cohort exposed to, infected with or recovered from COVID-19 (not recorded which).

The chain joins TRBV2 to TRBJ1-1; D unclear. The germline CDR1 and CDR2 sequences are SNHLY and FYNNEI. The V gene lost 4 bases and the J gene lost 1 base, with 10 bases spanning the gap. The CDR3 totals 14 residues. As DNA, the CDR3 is TGTGCCAGCAGTGTTGGAGCCAGGAACACTGAAGCTTTCTTT. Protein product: CASSVGARNTEAFF.

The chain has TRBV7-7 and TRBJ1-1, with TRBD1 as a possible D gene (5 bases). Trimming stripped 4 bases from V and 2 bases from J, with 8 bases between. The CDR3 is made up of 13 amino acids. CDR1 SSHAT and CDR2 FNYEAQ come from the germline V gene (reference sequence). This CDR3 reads CASSSDRNTEAFF. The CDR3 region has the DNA TGTGCCAGCAGCTCAGACAGAAACACTGAAGCTTTCTTT.

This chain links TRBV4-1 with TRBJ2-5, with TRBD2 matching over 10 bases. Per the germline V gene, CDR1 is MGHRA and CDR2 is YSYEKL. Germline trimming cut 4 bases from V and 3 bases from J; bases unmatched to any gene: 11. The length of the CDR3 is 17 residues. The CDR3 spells CASSLREREGRKETQYF. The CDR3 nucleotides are TGCGCCAGCAGCCTAAGAGAGCGGGAGGGCCGTAAAGAGACCCAGTACTTC.

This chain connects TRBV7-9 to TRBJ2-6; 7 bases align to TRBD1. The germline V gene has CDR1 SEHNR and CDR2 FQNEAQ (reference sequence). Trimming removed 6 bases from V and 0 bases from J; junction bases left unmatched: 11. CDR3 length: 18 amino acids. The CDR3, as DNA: TGTGCCAGCAGATGGGGACAGCCCGAGTCCTCTGGGGCCAACGTCCTGACTTTC. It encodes CASRWGQPESSGANVLTF.

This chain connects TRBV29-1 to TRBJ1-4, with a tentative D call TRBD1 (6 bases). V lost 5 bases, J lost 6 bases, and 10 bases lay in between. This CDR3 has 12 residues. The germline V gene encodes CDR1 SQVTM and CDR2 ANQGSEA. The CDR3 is CSVRQADEKLFF. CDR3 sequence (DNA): TGCAGCGTTCGACAGGCGGATGAAAAACTGTTTTTT.

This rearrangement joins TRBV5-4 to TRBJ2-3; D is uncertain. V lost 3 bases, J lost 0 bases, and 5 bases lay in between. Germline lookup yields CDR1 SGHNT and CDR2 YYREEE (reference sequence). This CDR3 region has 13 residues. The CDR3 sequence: CASSSESTDTQYF. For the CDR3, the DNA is TGTGCCAGCAGCTCTGAGAGCACAGATACGCAGTATTTT.

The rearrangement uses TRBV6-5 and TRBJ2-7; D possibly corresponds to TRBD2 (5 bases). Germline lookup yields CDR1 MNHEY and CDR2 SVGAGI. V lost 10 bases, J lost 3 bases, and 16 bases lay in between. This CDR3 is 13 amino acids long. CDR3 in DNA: TGTGCCACCTCTGCCGGAGGAAGCTACGAGCAGTACTTC. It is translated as CATSAGGSYEQYF.

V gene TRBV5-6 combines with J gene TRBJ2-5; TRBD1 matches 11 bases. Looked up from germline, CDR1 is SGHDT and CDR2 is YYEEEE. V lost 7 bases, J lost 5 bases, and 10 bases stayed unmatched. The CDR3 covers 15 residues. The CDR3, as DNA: TGTGCCAGCTGCCCTCGGACAGGGGGCTTGGAGACCCAGTACTTC. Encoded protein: CASCPRTGGLETQYF.

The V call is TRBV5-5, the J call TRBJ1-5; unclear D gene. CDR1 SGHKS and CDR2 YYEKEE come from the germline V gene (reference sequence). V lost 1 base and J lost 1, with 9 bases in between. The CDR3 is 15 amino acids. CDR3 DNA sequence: TGTGCCAGCAGCTTGATTGCGGGAAGCAATCAGCCCCAGCATTTT. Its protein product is CASSLIAGSNQPQHF.

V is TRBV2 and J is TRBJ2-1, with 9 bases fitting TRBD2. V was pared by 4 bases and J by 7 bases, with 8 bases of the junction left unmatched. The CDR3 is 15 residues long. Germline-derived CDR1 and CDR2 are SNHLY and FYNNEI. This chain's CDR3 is CASSGEAGGDNEQFF. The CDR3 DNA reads TGTGCCAGCAGTGGGGAAGCGGGAGGCGATAATGAGCAGTTCTTC.

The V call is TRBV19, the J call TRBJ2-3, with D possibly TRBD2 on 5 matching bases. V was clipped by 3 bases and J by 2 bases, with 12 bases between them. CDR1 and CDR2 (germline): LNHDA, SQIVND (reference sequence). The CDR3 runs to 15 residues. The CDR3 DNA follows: TGTGCCAGTAGTATGAACGGGGAATACACAGATACGCAGTATTTT. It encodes CASSMNGEYTDTQYF.

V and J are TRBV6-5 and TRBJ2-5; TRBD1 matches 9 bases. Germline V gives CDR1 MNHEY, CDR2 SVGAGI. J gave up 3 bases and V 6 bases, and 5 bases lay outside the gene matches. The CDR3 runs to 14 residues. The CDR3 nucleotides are TGTGCCAGCAGCCCCCGGGACAGGGAAGAGACCCAGTACTTC. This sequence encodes CASSPRDREETQYF.

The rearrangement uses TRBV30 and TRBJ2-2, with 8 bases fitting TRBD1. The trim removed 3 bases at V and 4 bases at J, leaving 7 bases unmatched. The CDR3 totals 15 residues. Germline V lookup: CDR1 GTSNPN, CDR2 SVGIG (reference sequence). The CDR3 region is CAWRQTGGGTGELFF. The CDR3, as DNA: TGTGCCTGGAGACAAACAGGGGGAGGCACCGGGGAGCTGTTTTTT.

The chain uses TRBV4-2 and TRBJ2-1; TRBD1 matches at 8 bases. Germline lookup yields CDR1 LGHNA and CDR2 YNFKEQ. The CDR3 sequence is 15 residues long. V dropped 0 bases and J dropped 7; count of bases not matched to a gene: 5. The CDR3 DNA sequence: TGTGCCAGCAGCCAAGATCAGGGGGCGGGGAATGAGCAGTTCTTC. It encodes CASSQDQGAGNEQFF.